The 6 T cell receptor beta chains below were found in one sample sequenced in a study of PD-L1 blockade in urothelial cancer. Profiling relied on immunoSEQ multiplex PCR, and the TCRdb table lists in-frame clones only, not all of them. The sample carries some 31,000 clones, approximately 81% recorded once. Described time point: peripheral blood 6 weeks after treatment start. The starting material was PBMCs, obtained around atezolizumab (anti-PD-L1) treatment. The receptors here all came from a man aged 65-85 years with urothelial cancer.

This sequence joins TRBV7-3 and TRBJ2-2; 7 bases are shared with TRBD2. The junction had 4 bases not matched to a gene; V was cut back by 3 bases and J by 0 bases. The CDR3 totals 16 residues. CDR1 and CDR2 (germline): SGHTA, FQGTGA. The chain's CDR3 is CASSFSLAANTGELFF. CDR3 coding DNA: TGTGCCAGCAGCTTTAGTCTAGCGGCGAACACCGGGGAGCTGTTTTTT.

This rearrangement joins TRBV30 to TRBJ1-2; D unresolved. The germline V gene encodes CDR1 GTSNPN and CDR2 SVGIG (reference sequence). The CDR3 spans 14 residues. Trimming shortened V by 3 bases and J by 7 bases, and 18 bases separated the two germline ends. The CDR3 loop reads CAWRGGTHGSGYTF. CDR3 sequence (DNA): TGTGCCTGGAGGGGAGGCACCCACGGGAGTGGCTACACCTTC.

The CDR3 here is CASSITGEPYTGELFF. CDR3 DNA sequence: TGTGCCAGTAGTATAACTGGGGAGCCTTACACCGGGGAGCTGTTTTTT. The V call is TRBV19, the J call TRBJ2-2, with a weak D call TRBD2 (5 bases). V lost 2 bases and J 3 bases, leaving 13 bases between the germline ends. The germline CDR1 and CDR2 sequences are LNHDA and SQIVND (reference sequence). The CDR3 is 16 residues long.

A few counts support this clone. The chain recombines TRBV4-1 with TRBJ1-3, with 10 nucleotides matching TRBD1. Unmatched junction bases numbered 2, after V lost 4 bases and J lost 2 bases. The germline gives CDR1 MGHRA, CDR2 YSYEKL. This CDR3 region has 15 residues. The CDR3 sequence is CASSLGQGTGNTIYF. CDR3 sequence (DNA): TGCGCCAGCAGCCTGGGACAGGGGACTGGAAACACCATATATTTT.

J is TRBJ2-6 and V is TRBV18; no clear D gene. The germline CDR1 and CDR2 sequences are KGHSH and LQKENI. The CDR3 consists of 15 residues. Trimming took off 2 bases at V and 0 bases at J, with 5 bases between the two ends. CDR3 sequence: CASSPMSSGANVLTF. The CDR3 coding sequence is TGTGCCAGCTCACCAATGAGCTCTGGGGCCAACGTCCTGACTTTC.

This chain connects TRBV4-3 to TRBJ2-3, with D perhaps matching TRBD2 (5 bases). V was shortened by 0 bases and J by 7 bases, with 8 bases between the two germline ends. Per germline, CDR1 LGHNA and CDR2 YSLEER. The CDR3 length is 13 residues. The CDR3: CASSQESGYTQYF. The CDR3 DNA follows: TGCGCCAGCAGCCAAGAAAGCGGTTATACGCAGTATTTT.